These 10 T cell receptor beta chains came from one sample sequenced in a study of blood T cell repertoires in COVID-19. Here immunoSEQ multiplex PCR was the method, and the copy in TCRdb shows in-frame clones only, minus some. Of over 100,000 clones in the sample, under 90% were seen once. The sample taken for sequencing was peripheral blood. Every receptor here comes from a woman aged 45-59 years with acute or convalescent COVID-19.

The chain carries TRBV19 and TRBJ1-1; tentatively, D is TRBD1 (5 bases). The CDR3 is 12 amino acids. The germline CDR1 and CDR2 sequences are LNHDA and SQIVND (reference sequence). The V and J ends lost 9 bases and 4 bases respectively, with 12 bases between them. In nucleotides, the CDR3 is TGTGCCAGCCAAGGAGACAGCACTGAAGCTTTCTTT. It yields the protein CASQGDSTEAFF.

V and J are TRBV19 and TRBJ1-1; D possibly corresponds to TRBD1 (5 bases). V lost 4 bases to trimming and J lost 1 base, with 7 bases between them. Germline assignment: CDR1 LNHDA and CDR2 SQIVND (reference sequence). This CDR3 has 13 amino acids. CDR3 region: CASSTTANTEAFF. DNA of the CDR3: TGTGCCAGTAGTACGACAGCGAACACTGAAGCTTTCTTT.

The V gene is TRBV5-1, the J gene TRBJ2-5; D remains ambiguous. This CDR3 region has 16 residues. The V end lost 2 bases, the J end lost 2 bases, and 16 bases lay between the germline ends. The germline CDR1 and CDR2 sequences are SGHRS and YFSETQ. CDR3 loop: CASSLSLFLAQETQYF. The CDR3, as DNA: TGCGCCAGCAGCTTATCCCTCTTTCTGGCTCAAGAGACCCAGTACTTC.

The chain links TRBV9 to TRBJ1-4; no reliable D call. Germline V lookup: CDR1 SGDLS, CDR2 YYNGEE. V lost 0 bases and J lost 0, with 6 bases in between. The CDR3 spans 15 residues. The CDR3 sequence: CASSVAVATNEKLFF. The CDR3 nucleotides are TGTGCCAGCAGCGTAGCGGTGGCAACTAATGAAAAACTGTTTTTT.

Comments on this clone: The sample carries other DNA sequences with the same CDR3. This chain connects TRBV5-1 to TRBJ2-3, with D unclear. V shed 1 base and J shed 6 bases, with 6 bases lying between them. Germline assignment: CDR1 SGHRS and CDR2 YFSETQ. This CDR3 is built from 12 residues. The CDR3 spells CASSLSSDTQYF. Here the CDR3 DNA reads TGCGCCAGCAGCTTGTCCTCCGATACGCAGTATTTT.

The CDR3 sequence is CASSPGGSGNTIYF. As DNA, the CDR3 is TGTGCCAGCAGCCCGGGGGGCTCTGGAAACACCATATATTTT. The gene calls are TRBV4-2 and TRBJ1-3; TRBD1 is a possible D gene (5 bases). Per germline, CDR1 LGHNA and CDR2 YNFKEQ. The CDR3 covers 14 residues. Trimming pared 4 bases from V and 0 bases from J, leaving 7 bases between.

The rearrangement links TRBV2 to TRBJ2-7; TRBD1 aligns across 10 bases. The CDR3 has 15 amino acids. The germline gives CDR1 SNHLY, CDR2 FYNNEI. V lost 1 base and J lost 6; bases outside the gene matches: 6. The CDR3 bases are TGTGCCAGCAGTGAAGGGGGACAGGGGCAAATCGAGCAGTACTTC. Residues: CASSEGGQGQIEQYF. The full variable domain, completed using reference TRBV2 and TRBJ2-7, is EPEVTQTPSHQVTQMGQEVILRCVPISNHLYFYWYRQILGQKVEFLVSFYNNEISEKSEIFDDQFSVERPDGSNFTLKIRSTKLEDSAMYFCASSEGGQGQIEQYFGPGTRLTVT.

The chain links TRBV3-1 (or the pseudogene TRBV3-2) to TRBJ2-7; 7 bases map to TRBD2. This CDR3 is 16 amino acids long. Germline CDR1 LGHDT, CDR2 YNNKEL (reference sequence). V shed 1 base and J 2 bases; nucleotides not matched to a gene: 8. CDR3 coding DNA: TGTGCCAGCAGCCAAGTCCCTTGGGGGGGAGCCTACGAGCAGTACTTC. Its protein product is CASSQVPWGGAYEQYF.

The chain is built from TRBV30 and TRBJ1-5; unclear D gene. With 0 bases removed from V and 7 bases from J, the gap between germline ends came to 10 bases. The germline V gene has CDR1 GTSNPN and CDR2 SVGIG (reference sequence). The CDR3 is 13 residues long. In DNA form, the CDR3 reads TGTGCCTGGAGTGTACAATCGAAACAGCCCCAGCATTTT. Translation: CAWSVQSKQPQHF.

The CDR3 region has the DNA TGTGCCAGCAGCTTGTCATCGTCGGGTACTGAAGCTTTCTTT. This gives the protein CASSLSSSGTEAFF. The chain carries TRBV7-9 and TRBJ1-1; D not certain. V shed 3 bases and J shed 5 bases, with 13 bases lying between them. CDR3 length equals 14 residues. Germline V gene data show CDR1 as SEHNR and CDR2 as FQNEAQ (reference sequence). Filled out from reference TRBV7-9 and TRBJ1-1, the complete variable domain reads DTGVSQNPRHKITKRGQNVTFRCDPISEHNRLYWYRQTLGQGPEFLTYFQNEAQLEKSRLLSDRFSAERPKGSFSTLEIQRTEQGDSAMYLCASSLSSSGTEAFFGQGTRLTVV.